The 10 T cell receptor beta chains presented below share a single source sample, sequenced in a study of blood T cell repertoires in COVID-19 (dated by TCRdb to about 2020). The library was built by means of the immunoSEQ multiplex PCR assay. TCRdb stores this immuneACCESS table with in-frame sequences only. Part of the clones is absent; in the studies checked, under half of the shortfall reflects unresolved V genes, and no reason is known for the rest. Present in this sample are approximately 320,000 clones, 80% to 90% of which were seen just once. The top ten clonotypes cover 8% to 9% of the sample. The material sequenced was PBMCs or T cells enriched from blood (not recorded which). The receptors stem from a woman in her late teens or twenties who had recovered from COVID-19.

The V call is TRBV19, the J call TRBJ2-1; 9 nucleotides agree with TRBD1. In germline, CDR1 is LNHDA, CDR2 SQIVND (reference sequence). The ends lost 8 bases at V and 4 bases at J; junction bases unmatched: 6. There are 14 residues in the CDR3. CDR3 amino acids: CASQPGQGYNEQFF. CDR3 nucleotides: TGTGCCAGTCAACCGGGACAGGGATACAATGAGCAGTTCTTC.

The rearrangement joins TRBV29-1 to TRBJ1-1; D call uncertain. This CDR3 has 13 residues. In germline, CDR1 is SQVTM, CDR2 ANQGSEA. Trimming cost V 4 bases and J 1 base, with 10 bases left between them. CDR3 region: CSVGEARNTEAFF. The DNA of the CDR3 is TGCAGCGTTGGGGAGGCCAGGAACACTGAAGCTTTCTTT. The full variable domain, its missing parts supplied by reference TRBV29-1 and TRBJ1-1, is SAVISQKPSRDICQRGTSLTIQCQVDSQVTMMFWYRQQPGQSLTLIATANQGSEATYESGFVIDKFPISRPNLTFSTLTVSNMSPEDSSIYLCSVGEARNTEAFFGQGTRLTVV.

The chain carries TRBV15 and TRBJ1-2; TRBD1 might be the D (5 bases). Germline lookup yields CDR1 LNHNV and CDR2 YYDKDF (reference sequence). Trimming cost V 0 bases and J 7 bases, with 12 bases left between them. The CDR3 has 14 amino acids. Here the CDR3 reads CATSRERIQGGYTF. The CDR3 DNA sequence: TGTGCCACCAGCAGAGAACGCATCCAGGGTGGCTACACCTTC.

The chain recombines TRBV13 with TRBJ2-2; 13 bases are a match to TRBD2. Germline CDR1 and CDR2: PRHDT and FYEKMQ (reference sequence). The CDR3 extends over 15 amino acids. Losses at the gene ends were 6 bases for V and 3 bases for J; bases not matched to a gene: 1. This chain's CDR3 is CASRTSGGYTGELFF. For the CDR3, the DNA is TGTGCCAGCAGGACTAGCGGGGGGTACACCGGGGAGCTGTTTTTT. The whole variable domain, remainder taken from reference TRBV13 and TRBJ2-2, is AAGVIQSPRHLIKEKRETATLKCYPIPRHDTVYWYQQGPGQDPQFLISFYEKMQSDKGSIPDRFSAQQFSDYHSELNMSSLELGDSALYFCASRTSGGYTGELFFGEGSRLTVL.

The CDR3 sequence: CASSQATGTTNTEAFF. DNA for the CDR3: TGTGCCAGCAGCCAAGCTACCGGGACAACCAACACTGAAGCTTTCTTT. V gene TRBV4-2 combines with J gene TRBJ1-1, with D maybe TRBD1 (6 bases). This CDR3 is built from 16 residues. The V and J ends lost 1 base and 2 bases respectively, with 14 bases between them. In germline, CDR1 is LGHNA, CDR2 YNFKEQ.

The rearrangement links TRBV7-6 to TRBJ2-2; perhaps TRBD2 as D (5 bases). The CDR3 spans 16 residues. V was pared by 2 bases and J by 1 base, with 11 bases between. CDR1 SGHVS and CDR2 FNYEAQ come from the germline V gene. The CDR3 is CASSLSGRRNTGELFF. CDR3 nucleotides: TGTGCCAGCAGCTTAAGCGGCAGGAGGAACACCGGGGAGCTGTTTTTT. The full variable domain, its missing parts supplied by reference TRBV7-6 and TRBJ2-2, is GAGVSQSPRYKVTKRGQDVALRCDPISGHVSLYWYRQALGQGPEFLTYFNYEAQQDKSGLPNDRFSAERPEGSISTLTIQRTEQRDSAMYRCASSLSGRRNTGELFFGEGSRLTVL.

This sequence joins TRBV5-5 and TRBJ2-5, with 7 nucleotides matching TRBD1. The trim removed 4 bases at V and 4 bases at J, leaving 7 bases unmatched. The germline gives CDR1 SGHKS, CDR2 YYEKEE (reference sequence). The CDR3 has 14 amino acids. This CDR3 is CASSLQGIGETQYF. The CDR3 DNA is TGTGCCAGCAGCCTACAGGGGATAGGAGAGACCCAGTACTTC.

The CDR3 reads CASSPREFGTQYF. The CDR3 DNA reads TGTGCCAGTAGTCCGCGGGAGTTCGGTACGCAGTATTTT. V usage is TRBV19 and J usage is TRBJ2-3; 7 bases map to TRBD2. V dropped 5 bases and J dropped 8; count of bases not matched to a gene: 7. Looked up from germline, CDR1 is LNHDA and CDR2 is SQIVND (reference sequence). CDR3 length: 13 residues.

J is TRBJ2-5 and V is TRBV7-2; D might be TRBD2 (5 bases). The CDR3 is made up of 18 amino acids. CDR1 and CDR2 from the germline V gene are SGHTA and FQGNSA. Trimming stripped 1 base from V and 5 bases from J, with 23 bases between. The CDR3 DNA follows: TGTGCCAGCAGCTTAGATGTAAGCCAGTCCACCAGAGGGGAGACCCAGTACTTC. It translates to CASSLDVSQSTRGETQYF.

The gene calls are TRBV4-2 and TRBJ2-1; TRBD2 matches at 7 bases. This CDR3 region has 17 residues. From germline, CDR1 is LGHNA and CDR2 YNFKEQ. The V and J ends lost 0 bases and 4 bases, in that order; junction bases with no gene match: 9. CDR3 coding DNA: TGTGCCAGCAGCCAAGATCTGGGCGGGGGATTATACAATGAGCAGTTCTTC. This translates into CASSQDLGGGLYNEQFF.